Included here is one T cell receptor beta chain sequence, with context. The antigen remains unidentified. Germline lookup yields CDR1 SGHTA and CDR2 FQGNSA. The CDR3 spans 16 residues. TCRdb re-called the 5' RACE reads; every CDR3 protein appears as one record, without DNA. The table for this sample gives about 450,000 distinct CDR3 sequences. The sample originates from a study of T cells expressing NK-cell markers. General observations from the study: Of the CD8+ T cells in six donors, roughly 1.0-7.5% belonged to dominant NKG2C+ clonotypes.

The V gene is TRBV7-2, the J gene TRBJ2-1; TCRdb's D call, TRBD2, is unchecked because there is no DNA. This clonotype originated in a woman between 18 and 69 years old in good health. Input material: blood T cells: a sorted CD56 or NKG2C T cell subset, CD4+ or CD8+ T cells, or bulk PBMC T cells (not recorded which). CDR3: CASSPLAGDTYNEQFF.